This TCR beta chain was documented in a study of blood T cell repertoires in COVID-19 (dated by TCRdb to 2020 to 2022). Broadly, across the study: Samples covering the acute and convalescent phases of COVID-19 were provided by collaborators in the United States, Italy and Spain. Nearly every sample came with metadata listing a de-identified subject ID, COVID-19 status, age in years and sex. Samples were obtained from the ongoing ImmuneRACE study (first 160 participants) and from 1,000 to 1,500 subjects provided by 6 global collaborators. The repertoires were released in a freely available public database meant as a resource for research on the immune response to SARS-CoV-2. Where available, HLA class I and class II types were obtained from metadata supplied by the sample provider rather than from assay-based typing. Subjects who had been exposed to COVID-19, were actively infected with it, or had recovered from it provided the deeply sampled blood TCRbeta repertoires that made up the dataset. The material from the prospective study consisted of cDNA or gDNA derived from T cells, B-cell-depleted T cells, or PBMCs. General study outcomes and caveats: How much clinical and demographic metadata was included differed by source and by participant, and the metadata was provided uncurated.

With respect to this clone: This clone's antigen is unknown. No base quality values were provided; no much bigger clone lies one nucleotide off.

Each collaborating institution followed its own protocols to collect whole blood in K2EDTA tubes. For TCRbeta analysis, collaborator samples were shipped as frozen whole blood, as isolated PBMCs, or as DNA extracted from either sample type. There are 15 amino acids in the CDR3, from cysteine to phenylalanine inclusive. Only CDR3 DNA remains: 45 bases, in frame from the first base. The trim is 2 bases for V and 2 bases for J, with a gap of 9 bases between the germline ends. Reading the germline V gene gives CDR1 SGHVS and CDR2 FQNEAQ. TCRbeta CDR3 regions were amplified from genomic DNA by means of the immunoSEQ Assay, a bias-controlled multiplex PCR. Under the source paper's analysis protocol: The number of nucleated cells in each sample was estimated from the amplification of reference gene primers within the assay. To quantify the absolute abundance of each unique TCRbeta CDR3 rearrangement, sequence reads were collapsed and filtered. For each sample, productive Simpson clonality was calculated by taking the square root of Simpson's diversity index across productive rearrangements. This is the immuneACCESS table as TCRdb keeps it, with only in-frame sequences that have V and J called. A part of the clones is gone; compared with another copy, unresolved V genes explain less than half, and the rest is unexplained. The V and J calls and clone size are taken from that table; D and trimming were inferred from the DNA. This sample has approximately 140,000 clones in its table, and 86% of those were observed once. The ten largest make up 7.5% to 8.5% of the sample.

The sequence is built from TRBV7-8 and TRBJ2-2; TRBD1 is perhaps the D gene, given 5 matching bases. The clonotype was recovered from a woman aged 55-75 years with acute or convalescent COVID-19. Sequencing was carried out using peripheral blood. The CDR3 sequence is CASSLRTRNTGELFF. In nucleotides, the sequence is TGTGCCAGCAGCTTACGGACAAGAAACACCGGGGAGCTGTTTTTT.